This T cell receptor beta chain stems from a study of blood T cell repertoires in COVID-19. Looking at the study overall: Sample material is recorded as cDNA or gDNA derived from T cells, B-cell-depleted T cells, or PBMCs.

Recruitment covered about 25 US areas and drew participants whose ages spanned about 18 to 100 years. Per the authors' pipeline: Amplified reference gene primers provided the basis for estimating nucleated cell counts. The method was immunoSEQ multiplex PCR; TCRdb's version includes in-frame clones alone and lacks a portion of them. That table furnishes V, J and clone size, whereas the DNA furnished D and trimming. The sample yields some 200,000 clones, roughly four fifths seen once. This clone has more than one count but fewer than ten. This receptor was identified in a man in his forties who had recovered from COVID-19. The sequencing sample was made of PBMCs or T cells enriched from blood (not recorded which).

CDR3 DNA sequence: TGTGCCAGCAGCCCGAGGACAGGGGGCTTCTATGGCTACACCTTC. As protein: CASSPRTGGFYGYTF. This chain uses TRBV5-8 with TRBJ1-2, with TRBD1 identical over 11 bases. CDR1 and CDR2 from the germline V gene are SGHTS and YDEGEE. Trimming at V came to 4 bases and at J to 4 bases, leaving 6 bases not matched to a gene. The length of the CDR3 is 15 residues.